Listed below are T cell receptor beta chains from one sample, sequenced in a study of shared clonotypes between healthy human individuals. Generated by immunoSEQ multiplex PCR, the TCRdb table keeps only in-frame clones and is missing some. This sample carries 2 million to 2.5 million clones, 90% to 96% of them seen once, and the ten largest clones take roughly 0.13%. The sequenced sample was naive CD4+ T cells sorted from blood. The source of these receptors is a man between 18 and 35 years old in good health. The CDR3 runs from the conserved cysteine through the conserved F or W. D genes are given only for firm matches. Clone size is given for some rows only: seen once, a few or many times, or a class if the clone is expanded.

d_call	v_call	j_call	clone_size	cdr3_aa	cdr3_nt
.	TRBV15	TRBJ1-2	.	CATSRDPGDGYTF	TGTGCCACCAGCAGAGATCCGGGAGATGGCTACACCTTC
.	TRBV7-9	TRBJ2-6	.	CASSTQDPTRSGANVLTF	TGTGCCAGCAGTACGCAGGATCCCACCCGCTCTGGGGCCAACGTCCTGACTTTC
.	TRBV10-3	TRBJ2-5	.	CAITRSWGIQETQYF	TGTGCCATCACCAGGTCGTGGGGAATCCAAGAGACCCAGTACTTC
.	TRBV25-1	TRBJ2-1	.	CASSGRGHEQFF	TGTGCCAGCAGTGGTAGGGGACATGAGCAGTTCTTC
TRBD1	TRBV4-1	TRBJ2-5	.	CASSPISGTGTNQYF	TGCGCCAGCAGCCCCATCTCCGGGACAGGGACCAACCAGTACTTC
.	TRBV28	TRBJ2-7	.	CASSSPGRSPYEQYF	TGTGCCAGCAGTTCCCCGGGACGGAGTCCCTACGAGCAGTACTTC
.	TRBV28	TRBJ2-6	.	CASSLIVQGRANVLTF	TGTGCCAGCAGTTTAATAGTACAGGGACGAGCCAACGTCCTGACTTTC
.	TRBV5-5	TRBJ2-7	.	CASSLDVHEQYF	TGTGCCAGCAGCTTGGACGTCCACGAGCAGTACTTC
.	TRBV6-5	TRBJ2-1	.	CASSYPGEQFF	TGTGCCAGCAGTTACCCCGGGGAGCAGTTCTTC
.	TRBV19	TRBJ2-7	.	CASSMDRRAPYEQYF	TGTGCCAGTAGTATGGATAGGAGGGCGCCCTACGAGCAGTACTTC
.	TRBV5-6	TRBJ1-6	.	CASSSDPGQNNSPLHF	TGTGCCAGCAGCTCGGACCCTGGACAGAATAATTCACCCCTCCACTTT
.	TRBV18	TRBJ1-5	.	CASSPGTTYQPQHF	TGTGCCAGCTCACCAGGGACAACTTATCAGCCCCAGCATTTT
.	TRBV18	TRBJ2-7	.	CASSLSLRVNEQYF	TGTGCCAGCTCACTGTCCTTGAGAGTGAACGAGCAGTACTTC
.	TRBV30	TRBJ1-4	.	CAWKGGLKRGKLFF	TGTGCCTGGAAGGGAGGTCTAAAAAGGGGCAAACTGTTTTTT
.	TRBV18	TRBJ1-3	.	CASSPILVFGGSGNTIYF	TGTGCCAGCTCACCGATCCTTGTATTCGGGGGGTCTGGAAACACCATATATTTT
.	TRBV10-2	TRBJ2-1	once	CASSEGLKGLAFDNEQFF	TGCGCCAGCAGTGAGGGATTAAAGGGGCTAGCGTTCGACAATGAGCAGTTCTTC
.	TRBV27	TRBJ2-7	.	CASSSGEALVYEQYF	TGTGCCAGCAGTTCCGGTGAGGCTCTCGTTTACGAGCAGTACTTC
.	TRBV9	TRBJ1-2	few	CASSVEEGGDYGYTF	TGTGCCAGCAGCGTAGAAGAAGGGGGAGATTATGGCTACACCTTC
TRBD1	TRBV5-7	TRBJ1-5	.	CASSVSGGLSNQPQHF	TGTGCCAGCAGCGTTTCAGGGGGATTAAGCAATCAGCCCCAGCATTTT
.	TRBV5-6	TRBJ2-3	.	CASSLRLVSSTDTQYF	TGTGCCAGCAGCTTAAGACTAGTATCTAGCACAGATACGCAGTATTTT
.	TRBV7-2	TRBJ1-5	few	CASNGGAGSNQPQHF	TGTGCCAGCAACGGGGGGGCAGGGAGCAATCAGCCCCAGCATTTT
TRBD1	TRBV11-3	TRBJ2-3	.	CASSSGQGLTDTQYF	TGTGCCAGCAGCTCGGGACAGGGGCTCACAGATACGCAGTATTTT
TRBD1	TRBV7-9	TRBJ1-4	once	CASSSGTATNEKLFF	TGTGCCAGCAGCTCCGGGACAGCAACTAATGAAAAACTGTTTTTT
.	TRBV5-1	TRBJ2-3	.	CASSFVAGTDTQYF	TGCGCCAGCAGCTTCGTGGCGGGCACAGATACGCAGTATTTT
.	TRBV18	TRBJ1-3	once	CASSPPLSSGNTIYF	TGTGCCAGCTCACCACCCCTAAGCTCTGGAAACACCATATATTTT
.	TRBV6-5	TRBJ1-4	.	CASSYSGDRNEKLFF	TGTGCCAGCAGTTACTCAGGGGATCGAAATGAAAAACTGTTTTTT
TRBD2	TRBV9	TRBJ2-3	few	CASSVGLAGGAQYF	TGTGCCAGCAGCGTCGGACTAGCGGGGGGGGCGCAGTATTTT
.	TRBV5-6	TRBJ1-2	.	CASSPTDGANYGYTF	TGTGCCAGCAGCCCTACGGACGGGGCCAACTATGGCTACACCTTC
.	TRBV28	TRBJ2-7	.	CASSLLVNPLDEQYF	TGTGCCAGCAGTTTACTGGTAAACCCCTTGGACGAGCAGTACTTC
.	TRBV4-3	TRBJ2-7	.	CASSQVLGYEQYF	TGCGCCAGCAGCCAAGTGTTGGGCTACGAGCAGTACTTC
.	TRBV7-2	TRBJ1-4	.	CASTLGGAGATNEKLFF	TGTGCCAGCACCCTCGGGGGGGCCGGCGCAACTAATGAAAAACTGTTTTTT
.	TRBV6-6	TRBJ1-3	.	CASSPRGIGNTIYF	TGTGCCAGCAGTCCCCGGGGCATCGGAAACACCATATATTTT
.	TRBV23-1	TRBJ2-2	once	CASSFVTTGELFF	TGCGCCAGCAGCTTCGTTACTACCGGGGAGCTGTTTTTT
TRBD1	TRBV5-4	TRBJ1-1	.	CASSPRQGRYTEAFF	TGTGCCAGCAGCCCCAGACAGGGTAGGTATACCGAAGCTTTCTTT
.	TRBV9	TRBJ2-1	.	CASSVDPYNEQFF	TGTGCCAGCAGCGTCGATCCGTACAATGAGCAGTTCTTC
.	TRBV6-1	TRBJ1-2	.	CASLEGGARYGYTF	TGTGCCAGCCTAGAAGGGGGGGCCAGATATGGCTACACCTTC
.	TRBV6-1	TRBJ2-3	once	CASSAQGSAQYF	TGTGCCAGCAGCGCACAGGGAAGTGCGCAGTATTTT
TRBD1	TRBV27	TRBJ1-6	.	CASRSGTGGNSPLHF	TGTGCCAGCAGGTCCGGGACAGGGGGGAATTCACCCCTCCACTTT
TRBD2	TRBV15	TRBJ2-5	.	CATSRVGSGMKETQYF	TGTGCCACCAGCAGAGTGGGTAGCGGGATGAAAGAGACCCAGTACTTC